This T cell receptor (beta chain) was sequenced for a study of blood T cell repertoires in COVID-19. As for the study in general: The study drew acute and convalescent COVID-19 samples from the United States, Italy and Spain. The analysed material was cDNA or gDNA that came from T cells, B-cell-depleted T cells, or PBMCs.

The CDR3 spans 12 residues. The germline V and J ends were trimmed by 5 bases and 9 bases, with 13 bases remaining between them. In the authors' workflow: By means of reference gene primer amplification, nucleated cell counts were estimated. Sequenced by immunoSEQ multiplex PCR; TCRdb stores in-frame clones only, minus some. V, J and clone size were drawn from that table, and D and trimming were deduced from the DNA. The sample carries some 120,000 clones, approximately 90% recorded once. This sequence joins TRBV12-3 or TRBV12-4 and TRBJ1-2, with unresolved D. The clonotype originates from a human donor in a cohort sampled during active COVID-19. The sequenced sample was peripheral blood. CDR3 DNA sequence: TGTGCCAGCAGTGGAGAGGAGCGTAGCTACACCTTC. Protein: CASSGEERSYTF.